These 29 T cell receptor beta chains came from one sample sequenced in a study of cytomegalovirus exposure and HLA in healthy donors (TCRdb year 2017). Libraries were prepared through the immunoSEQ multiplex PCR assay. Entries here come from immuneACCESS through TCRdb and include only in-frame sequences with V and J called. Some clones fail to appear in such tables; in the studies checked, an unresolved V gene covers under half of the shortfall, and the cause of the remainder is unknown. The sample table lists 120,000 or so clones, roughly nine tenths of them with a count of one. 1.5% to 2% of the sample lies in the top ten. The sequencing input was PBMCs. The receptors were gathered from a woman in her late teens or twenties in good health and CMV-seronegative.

CDR3 region: CASSFSSGRRYEQYF. CDR3 sequence (DNA): TGTGCCAGCAGTTTCTCTAGCGGGAGACGCTACGAGCAGTACTTC. The chain recombines TRBV27 with TRBJ2-7; 10 bases are shared with TRBD2. CDR1 is MNHEY and CDR2 is SMNVEV in the germline V gene (reference sequence). The V gene end was trimmed by 3 bases and the J gene end by 3 bases; junction bases not matched to a gene: 5. This CDR3 has 15 amino acids.

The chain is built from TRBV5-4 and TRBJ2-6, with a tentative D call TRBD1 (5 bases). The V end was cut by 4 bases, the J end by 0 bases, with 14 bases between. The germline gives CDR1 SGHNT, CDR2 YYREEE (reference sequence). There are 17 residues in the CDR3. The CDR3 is CASSHPIDSSGANVLTF. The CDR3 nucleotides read TGTGCCAGCAGCCACCCGATAGACAGCTCTGGGGCCAACGTCCTGACTTTC.

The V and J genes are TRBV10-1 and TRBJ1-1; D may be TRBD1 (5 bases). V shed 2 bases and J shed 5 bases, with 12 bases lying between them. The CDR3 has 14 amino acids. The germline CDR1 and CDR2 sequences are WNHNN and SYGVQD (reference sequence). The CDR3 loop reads CASSENTGGTEAFF. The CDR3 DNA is TGCGCCAGCAGTGAGAACACCGGGGGTACTGAAGCTTTCTTT.

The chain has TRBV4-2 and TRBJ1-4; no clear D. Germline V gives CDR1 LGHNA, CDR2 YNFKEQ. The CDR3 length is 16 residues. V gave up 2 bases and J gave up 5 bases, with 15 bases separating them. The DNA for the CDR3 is TGTGCCAGCAGCCAACTGCCGGGGATAAAGAATGAAAAACTGTTTTTT. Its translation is CASSQLPGIKNEKLFF.

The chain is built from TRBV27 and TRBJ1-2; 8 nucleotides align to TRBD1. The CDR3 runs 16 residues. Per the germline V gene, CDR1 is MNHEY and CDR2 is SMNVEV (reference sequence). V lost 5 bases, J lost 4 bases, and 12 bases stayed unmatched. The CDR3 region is CASSGSPGQGGYGYTF. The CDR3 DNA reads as TGTGCCAGCAGTGGGAGCCCAGGACAGGGAGGCTATGGCTACACCTTC.

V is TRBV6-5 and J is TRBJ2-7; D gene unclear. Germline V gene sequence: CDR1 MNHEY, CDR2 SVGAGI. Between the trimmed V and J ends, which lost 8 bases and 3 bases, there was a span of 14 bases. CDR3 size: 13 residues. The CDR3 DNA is TGTGCCAGCGCAGAGGTCACAAACTACGAGCAGTACTTC. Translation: CASAEVTNYEQYF.

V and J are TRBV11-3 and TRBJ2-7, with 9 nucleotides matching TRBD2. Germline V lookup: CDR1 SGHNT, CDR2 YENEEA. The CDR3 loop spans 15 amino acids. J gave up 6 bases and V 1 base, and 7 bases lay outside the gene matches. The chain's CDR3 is CASSLVLAGPVEQYF. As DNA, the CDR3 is TGTGCCAGCAGCTTAGTTCTAGCGGGACCCGTCGAGCAGTACTTC.

This CDR3 is CASSRPGRGGTDTQYF. CDR3 nucleotide sequence: TGTGCCAGCAGCCGGCCTGGGCGGGGAGGCACAGATACGCAGTATTTT. The chain has TRBV2 and TRBJ2-3, with a tentative D call TRBD2 (6 bases). CDR1 is SNHLY and CDR2 is FYNNEI in the germline V gene. The CDR3 is made up of 16 amino acids. V was trimmed by 6 bases and J by 1 base, leaving 17 bases between them.

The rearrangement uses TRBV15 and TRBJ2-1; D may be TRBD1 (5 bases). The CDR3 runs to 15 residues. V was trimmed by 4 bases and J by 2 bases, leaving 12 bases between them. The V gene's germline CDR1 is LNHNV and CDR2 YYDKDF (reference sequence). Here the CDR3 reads CATSIAGLTYNEQFF. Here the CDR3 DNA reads TGTGCCACCAGCATCGCAGGGCTAACCTACAATGAGCAGTTCTTC.

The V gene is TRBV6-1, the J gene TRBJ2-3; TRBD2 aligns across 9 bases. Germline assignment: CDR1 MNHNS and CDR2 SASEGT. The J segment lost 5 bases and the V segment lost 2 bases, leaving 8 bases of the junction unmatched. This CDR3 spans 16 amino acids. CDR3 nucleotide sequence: TGTGCCAGCAGTGAATGGGCGAGCGGGAGGCAAGATACGCAGTATTTT. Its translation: CASSEWASGRQDTQYF.

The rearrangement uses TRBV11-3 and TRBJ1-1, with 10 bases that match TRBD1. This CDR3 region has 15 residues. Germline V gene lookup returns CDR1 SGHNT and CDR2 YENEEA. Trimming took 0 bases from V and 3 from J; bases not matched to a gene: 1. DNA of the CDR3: TGTGCCAGCAGCTTAGACGGGACAGGGGACACTGAAGCTTTCTTT. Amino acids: CASSLDGTGDTEAFF.

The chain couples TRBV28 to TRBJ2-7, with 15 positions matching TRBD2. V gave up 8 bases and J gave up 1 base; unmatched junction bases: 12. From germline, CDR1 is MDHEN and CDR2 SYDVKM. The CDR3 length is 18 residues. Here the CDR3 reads CASFGTSGRRKLSYEQYF. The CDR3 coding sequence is TGTGCCAGCTTTGGGACTAGCGGGAGGAGGAAGTTGTCCTACGAGCAGTACTTC.

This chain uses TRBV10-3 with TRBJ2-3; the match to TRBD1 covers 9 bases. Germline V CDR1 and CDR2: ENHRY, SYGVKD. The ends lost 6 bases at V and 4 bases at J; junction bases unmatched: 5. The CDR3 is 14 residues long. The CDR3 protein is CAISPDRGADTQYF. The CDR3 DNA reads TGTGCCATCAGCCCCGACAGGGGGGCAGATACGCAGTATTTT.

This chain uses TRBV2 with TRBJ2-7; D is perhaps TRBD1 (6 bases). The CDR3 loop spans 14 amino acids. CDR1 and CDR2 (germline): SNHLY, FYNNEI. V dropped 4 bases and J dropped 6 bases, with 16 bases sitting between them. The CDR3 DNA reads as TGTGCCAGCAGTGCCGAGGGGGACCTCCTCGAGCAGTACTTC. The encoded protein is CASSAEGDLLEQYF.

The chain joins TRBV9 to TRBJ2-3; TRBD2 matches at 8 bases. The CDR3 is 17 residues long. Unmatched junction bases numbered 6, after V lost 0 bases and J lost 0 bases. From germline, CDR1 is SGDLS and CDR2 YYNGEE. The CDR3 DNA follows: TGTGCCAGCAGCGTAGAACGGGAGGGCCCTAGCACAGATACGCAGTATTTT. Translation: CASSVEREGPSTDTQYF.

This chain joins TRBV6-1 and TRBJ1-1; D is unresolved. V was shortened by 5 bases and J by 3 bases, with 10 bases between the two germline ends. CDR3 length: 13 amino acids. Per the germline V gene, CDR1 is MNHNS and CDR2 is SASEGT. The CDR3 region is CASSRRQYTEAFF. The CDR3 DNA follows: TGTGCCAGCAGTCGTCGACAATACACTGAAGCTTTCTTT.

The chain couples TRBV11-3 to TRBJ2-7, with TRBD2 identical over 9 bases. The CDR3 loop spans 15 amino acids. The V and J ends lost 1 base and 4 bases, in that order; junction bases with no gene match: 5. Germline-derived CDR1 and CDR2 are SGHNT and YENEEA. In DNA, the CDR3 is TGTGCCAGCAGCTTAGTTGCGGGAGGGCAGTACGAGCAGTACTTC. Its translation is CASSLVAGGQYEQYF.

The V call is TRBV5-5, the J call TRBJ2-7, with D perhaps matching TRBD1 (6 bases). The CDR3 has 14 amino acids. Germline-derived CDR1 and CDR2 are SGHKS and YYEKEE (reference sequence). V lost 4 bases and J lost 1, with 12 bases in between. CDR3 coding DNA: TGTGCCAGCAGCACACAAGGACAGTCCTACGAGCAGTACTTC. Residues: CASSTQGQSYEQYF.

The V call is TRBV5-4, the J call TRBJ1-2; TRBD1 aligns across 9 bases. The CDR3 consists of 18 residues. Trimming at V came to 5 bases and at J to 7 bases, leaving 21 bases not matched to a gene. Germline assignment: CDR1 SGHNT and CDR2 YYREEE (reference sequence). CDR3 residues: CASRGGQGPTNIRGGYTF. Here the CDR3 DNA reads TGTGCCAGCAGAGGGGGACAGGGCCCTACAAACATACGGGGTGGCTACACCTTC.

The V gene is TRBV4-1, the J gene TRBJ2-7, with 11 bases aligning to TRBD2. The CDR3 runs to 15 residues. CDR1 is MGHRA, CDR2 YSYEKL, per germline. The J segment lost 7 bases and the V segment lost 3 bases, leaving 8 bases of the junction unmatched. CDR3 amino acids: CASSHSGRGKGEQYF. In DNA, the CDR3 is TGCGCCAGCAGCCATAGCGGGAGGGGCAAAGGTGAGCAGTACTTC.

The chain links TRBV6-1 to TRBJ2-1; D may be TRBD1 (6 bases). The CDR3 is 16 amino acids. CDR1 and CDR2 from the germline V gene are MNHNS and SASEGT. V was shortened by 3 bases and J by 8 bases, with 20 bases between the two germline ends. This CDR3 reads CASSEDPGTPWDEQFF. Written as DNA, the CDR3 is TGTGCCAGCAGTGAGGACCCCGGGACACCCTGGGATGAGCAGTTCTTC.

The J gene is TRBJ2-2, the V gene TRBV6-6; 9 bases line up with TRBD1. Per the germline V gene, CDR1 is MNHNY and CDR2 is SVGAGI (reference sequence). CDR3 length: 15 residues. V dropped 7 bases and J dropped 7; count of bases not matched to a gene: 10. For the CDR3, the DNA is TGTGCCAGCACCCTACAGGGGGCGGAGGTCGGGGAGCTGTTTTTT. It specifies CASTLQGAEVGELFF.

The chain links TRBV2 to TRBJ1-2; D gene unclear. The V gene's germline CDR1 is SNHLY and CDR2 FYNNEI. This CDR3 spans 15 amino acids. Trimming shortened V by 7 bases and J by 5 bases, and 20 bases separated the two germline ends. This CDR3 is CASIPSRTGRYGYTF. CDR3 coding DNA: TGTGCCAGCATCCCCTCCCGCACCGGGAGGTATGGCTACACCTTC.

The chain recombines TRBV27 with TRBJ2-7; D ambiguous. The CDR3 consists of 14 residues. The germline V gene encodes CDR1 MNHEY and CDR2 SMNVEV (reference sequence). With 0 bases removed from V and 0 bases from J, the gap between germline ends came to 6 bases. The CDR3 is CASSLSWSSYEQYF. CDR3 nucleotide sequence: TGTGCCAGCAGTTTATCTTGGAGCTCCTACGAGCAGTACTTC.

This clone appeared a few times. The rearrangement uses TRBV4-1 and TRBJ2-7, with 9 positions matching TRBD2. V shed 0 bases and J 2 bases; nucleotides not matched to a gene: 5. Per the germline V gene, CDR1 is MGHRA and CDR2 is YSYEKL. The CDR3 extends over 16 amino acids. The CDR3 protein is CASSQDAGGTPYEQYF. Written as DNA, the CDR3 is TGCGCCAGCAGCCAAGATGCGGGAGGGACTCCCTACGAGCAGTACTTC.

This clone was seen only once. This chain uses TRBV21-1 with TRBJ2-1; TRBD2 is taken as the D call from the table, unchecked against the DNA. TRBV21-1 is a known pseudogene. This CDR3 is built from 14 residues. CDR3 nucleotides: TGTGCCAGCAGCTCTGAGGGCCTTTACAATGAGCAGTTCTTC. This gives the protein CASSSEGLYNEQFF.

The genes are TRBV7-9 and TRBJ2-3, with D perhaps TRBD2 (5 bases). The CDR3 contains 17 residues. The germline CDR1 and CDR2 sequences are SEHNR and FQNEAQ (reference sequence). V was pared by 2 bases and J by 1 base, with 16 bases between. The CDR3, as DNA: TGTGCCAGCAGCTTATCATTTACGGGGATCCGCACAGATACGCAGTATTTT. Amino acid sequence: CASSLSFTGIRTDTQYF.

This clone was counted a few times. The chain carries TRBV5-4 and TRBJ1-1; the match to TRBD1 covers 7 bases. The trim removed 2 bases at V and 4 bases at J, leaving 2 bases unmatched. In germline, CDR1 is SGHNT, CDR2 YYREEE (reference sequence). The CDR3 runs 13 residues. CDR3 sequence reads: CASSLQGSTEAFF. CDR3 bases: TGTGCCAGCAGCTTACAGGGGAGCACTGAAGCTTTCTTT.

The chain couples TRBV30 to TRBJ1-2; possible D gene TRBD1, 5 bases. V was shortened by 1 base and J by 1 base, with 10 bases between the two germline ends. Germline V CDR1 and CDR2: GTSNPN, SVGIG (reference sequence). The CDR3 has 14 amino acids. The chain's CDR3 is CAWSGGRYNYGYTF. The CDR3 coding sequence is TGTGCCTGGAGTGGGGGCAGGTATAACTATGGCTACACCTTC.